The T cell receptor beta chain described here comes from a study of cytomegalovirus exposure and HLA in healthy donors. Points from the study as a whole: According to a later analysis, donors in an Asian-associated ancestry cluster reportedly had fewer N-insertions than the approximately 670-donor mean.

It was with 60 Vbeta and 13 Jbeta primers that the PCR ran. The protocol was immunoSEQ multiplex PCR, while the TCRdb copy is restricted to in-frame clones and leaves out a portion. The sample holds more than 95,000 clones, 70% to 85% seen once. Every donor was a healthy person donating bone marrow. Remarks on this clone: Its target is unknown.

Sequenced material: PBMCs. The TCR comes from a woman between 45 and 65 years old in good health and CMV-seronegative.

The DNA of the CDR3 is TGTGCCAGTACCCCGGACAGCCGGTATGGGTACACTGAAGCTTTCTTT. This codes for CASTPDSRYGYTEAFF. The chain uses TRBV19 and TRBJ1-1; TRBD1 might be the D (6 bases). Deletions cut 7 bases from V and 3 bases from J, with 21 bases between. Per germline, CDR1 LNHDA and CDR2 SQIVND (reference sequence). The CDR3 has 16 residues.